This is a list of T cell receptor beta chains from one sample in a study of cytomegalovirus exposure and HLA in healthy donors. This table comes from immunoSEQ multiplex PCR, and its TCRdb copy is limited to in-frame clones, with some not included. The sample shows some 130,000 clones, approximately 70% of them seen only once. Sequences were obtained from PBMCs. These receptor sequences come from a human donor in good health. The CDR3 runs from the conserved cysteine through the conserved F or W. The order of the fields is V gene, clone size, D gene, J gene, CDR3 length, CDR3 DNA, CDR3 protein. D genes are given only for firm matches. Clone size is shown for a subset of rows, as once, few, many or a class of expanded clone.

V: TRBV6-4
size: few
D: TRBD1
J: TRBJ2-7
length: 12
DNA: TGTGCCAGCAAGGACAGGGGGCAAGAGCAGTACTTC
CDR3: CASKDRGQEQYF

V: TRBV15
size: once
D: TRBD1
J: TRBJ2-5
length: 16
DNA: TGTGCCACCAGCATCAGGACAGGGGGTGGGAGAGAGACCCAGTACTTC
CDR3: CATSIRTGGGRETQYF

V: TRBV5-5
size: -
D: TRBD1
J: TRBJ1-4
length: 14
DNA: TGTGCCAGCATCTTAACAGGGGAAGGAAAAAAACTGTTTTTT
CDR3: CASILTGEGKKLFF

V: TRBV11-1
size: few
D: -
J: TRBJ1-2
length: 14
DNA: TGTGCCAGCAGCTTAGCGCGGGACGGCTATGGCTACACCTTC
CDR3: CASSLARDGYGYTF

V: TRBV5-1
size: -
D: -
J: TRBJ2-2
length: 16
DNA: TGCGCCAGCAGCTTGGTTTCGGGTGCGAACACCGGGGAGCTGTTTTTT
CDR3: CASSLVSGANTGELFF

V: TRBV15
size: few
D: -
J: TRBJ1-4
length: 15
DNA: TGTGCCACCAGCAGAGAGATAGGACAGAAAGAAAAACTGTTTTTT
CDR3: CATSREIGQKEKLFF

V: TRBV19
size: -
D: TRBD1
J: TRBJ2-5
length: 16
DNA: TGTGCCAGTAGTATGGGGGACAGGTCTTTCCAAGAGACCCAGTACTTC
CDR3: CASSMGDRSFQETQYF

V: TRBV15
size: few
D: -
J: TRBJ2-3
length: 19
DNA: TGTGCCACCAGCAGAGATCGGGTTCGTCTACGGAAGCACACAGATACGCAGTATTTT
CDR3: CATSRDRVRLRKHTDTQYF

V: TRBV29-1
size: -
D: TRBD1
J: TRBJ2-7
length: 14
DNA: TGCAGCGTTGTACCGGGACAGGGGGCCTACGAGCAGTACTTC
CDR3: CSVVPGQGAYEQYF

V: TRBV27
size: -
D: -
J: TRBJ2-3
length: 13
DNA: TGTGCCAGCTGTAGGAGTGGGACAGATACGCAGTATTTT
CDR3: CASCRSGTDTQYF

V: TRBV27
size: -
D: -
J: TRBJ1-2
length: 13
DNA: TGTGCCAGCAGTCTACTCCCAATCTATGGCTACACCTTC
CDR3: CASSLLPIYGYTF

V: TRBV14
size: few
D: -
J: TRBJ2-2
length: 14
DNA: TGTGCCAGCAGCCGGAATATAGCTGCCGGGGAGCTGTTTTTT
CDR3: CASSRNIAAGELFF

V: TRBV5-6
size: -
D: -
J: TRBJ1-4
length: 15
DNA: TGTGCCAGCAGCTCACTATATGCAACTAATGAAAAACTGTTTTTT
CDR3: CASSSLYATNEKLFF

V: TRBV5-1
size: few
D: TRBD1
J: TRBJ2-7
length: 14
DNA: TGCGCCAGCTCCTTCCCGGACAGGGGGTCCGAGCAGTACTTC
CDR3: CASSFPDRGSEQYF

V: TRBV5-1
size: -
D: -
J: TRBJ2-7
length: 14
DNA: TGCGCCAGCAGCTCCCCGGGGAGCTCCTACGAGCAGTACTTC
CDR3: CASSSPGSSYEQYF

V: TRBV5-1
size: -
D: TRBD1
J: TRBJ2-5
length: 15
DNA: TGCGCCAGCAGCGTGGGACAGGGTCAGGCAGAGACCCAGTACTTC
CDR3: CASSVGQGQAETQYF

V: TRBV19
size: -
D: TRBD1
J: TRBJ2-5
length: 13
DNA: TGTGCCAGTACCGACAGGGTCCAAGAGACCCAGTACTTC
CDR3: CASTDRVQETQYF

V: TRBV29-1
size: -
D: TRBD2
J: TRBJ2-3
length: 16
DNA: TGCAGCGTTGAACTAGCGGGATCACAACCCACAGATACGCAGTATTTT
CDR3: CSVELAGSQPTDTQYF

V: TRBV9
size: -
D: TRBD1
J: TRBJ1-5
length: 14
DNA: TGTGCCAGCAGCGTAGGGACAGGGGGGCAGCCCCAGCATTTT
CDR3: CASSVGTGGQPQHF

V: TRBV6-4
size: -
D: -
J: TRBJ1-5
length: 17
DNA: TGTGCCAGCAGTGACTCGATGGGCCGCAGGAGCAATCAGCCCCAGCATTTT
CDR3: CASSDSMGRRSNQPQHF

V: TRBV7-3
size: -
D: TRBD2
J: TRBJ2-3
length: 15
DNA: TGTGCCAGCAGCGAAGGACTAGAAACGTCAGATACGCAGTATTTT
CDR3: CASSEGLETSDTQYF

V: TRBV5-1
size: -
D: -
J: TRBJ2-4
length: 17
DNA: TGCGCCAGCAGCTTGGCCCTTACAGGACCTGCCGGGAACATTCAGTACTTC
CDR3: CASSLALTGPAGNIQYF

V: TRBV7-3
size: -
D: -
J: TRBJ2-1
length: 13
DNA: TGTGCCAGCAGTCCCGACAGATACAATGAGCAGTTCTTC
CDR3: CASSPDRYNEQFF